The 17 T cell receptor beta chains below all came from one sample that was sequenced in a study of blood T cell repertoires in COVID-19. The repertoire was sequenced with immunoSEQ multiplex PCR; TCRdb's copy has only in-frame clones and lacks some. The sample has around 450,000 clones, around 89% seen once. The material sequenced was peripheral blood. The origin of the receptors is a woman aged 25 to 39 with acute or convalescent COVID-19.

The chain combines TRBV28 with TRBJ2-1; 10 nucleotides agree with TRBD2. Germline V gene sequence: CDR1 MDHEN, CDR2 SYDVKM. The CDR3 extends over 17 amino acids. V dropped 3 bases and J dropped 5; count of bases not matched to a gene: 10. CDR3 nucleotides: TGTGCCAGCAGTTTGGACCAAAGCGGGGGGGCCGACAATGAGCAGTTCTTC. Amino acid sequence: CASSLDQSGGADNEQFF.

DNA for the CDR3: TGCGCCAGCAGCGGGGCGGGCGGGGGACGAGAGACCCAGTACTTC. It codes for CASSGAGGGRETQYF. V and J are TRBV5-1 and TRBJ2-5, with 7 bases lining up with TRBD2. Germline loops: CDR1 SGHRS, CDR2 YFSETQ. The CDR3 runs 15 residues. V shed 4 bases and J 4 bases; nucleotides not matched to a gene: 10.

This clone was detected once. The chain joins TRBV5-1 to TRBJ1-1; a weak D match, TRBD1 (5 bases). The V gene lost 0 bases and the J gene lost 4 bases, with 10 bases spanning the gap. Germline V CDR1 and CDR2: SGHRS, YFSETQ. The CDR3 is made up of 14 amino acids. For the CDR3, the DNA is TGCGCCAGCAGCTTGGGGGGCGTTAGCACTGAAGCTTTCTTT. Residues: CASSLGGVSTEAFF.

In DNA form, the CDR3 reads TGTGCCAGCAGACAGGACAGGTCCTATGGCTACACCTTC. It codes for CASRQDRSYGYTF. This chain joins TRBV5-6 and TRBJ1-2; TRBD1 matches at 7 bases. V gave up 5 bases and J gave up 4 bases; unmatched junction bases: 5. From germline, CDR1 is SGHDT and CDR2 YYEEEE. The CDR3 spans 13 residues.

The chain couples TRBV10-1 to TRBJ1-4; D gene uncertain. Germline loops: CDR1 WNHNN, CDR2 SYGVQD (reference sequence). CDR3 length equals 15 residues. The V end was cut by 7 bases, the J end by 6 bases, with 18 bases between. Written as DNA, the CDR3 is TGCGCCAGCATTGAAATTTGGGCCTCAGATGAAAAACTGTTTTTT. It is translated as CASIEIWASDEKLFF.

The chain joins TRBV9 to TRBJ2-7; 7 bases agree with TRBD1. The CDR3 consists of 14 residues. Germline V gene lookup returns CDR1 SGDLS and CDR2 YYNGEE. V shed 7 bases and J 2 bases; nucleotides not matched to a gene: 9. CDR3 sequence (DNA): TGTGCCAGCGGTACCGGGACAGAAACCTACGAGCAGTACTTC. Protein product: CASGTGTETYEQYF. Filled out from reference TRBV9 and TRBJ2-7, the complete variable domain reads DSGVTQTPKHLITATGQRVTLRCSPRSGDLSVYWYQQSLDQGLQFLIQYYNGEERAKGNILERFSAQQFPDLHSELNLSSLELGDSALYFCASGTGTETYEQYFGPGTRLTVT.

This CDR3 reads CASSSTGNNQPQHF. The CDR3 region has the DNA TGTGCCAGCAGCTCCACAGGGAACAATCAGCCCCAGCATTTT. V is TRBV11-2 and J is TRBJ1-5, with a tentative D call TRBD1 (6 bases). V lost 4 bases and J 3 bases, leaving 10 bases between the germline ends. The CDR3 consists of 14 residues. Germline CDR1 and CDR2: SGHAT and FQNNGV. Using reference TRBV11-2 and TRBJ1-5 for the parts outside the CDR3, the full variable domain is EAGVAQSPRYKIIEKRQSVAFWCNPISGHATLYWYQQILGQGPKLLIQFQNNGVVDDSQLPKDRFSAERLKGVDSTLKIQPAKLEDSAVYLCASSSTGNNQPQHFGDGTRLSIL.

The chain uses TRBV25-1 and TRBJ1-2; tentative D call: TRBD1 (6 bases). The CDR3 extends over 12 amino acids. The germline CDR1 and CDR2 sequences are MGHDK and SYGVNS. With 5 bases removed from V and 7 bases from J, the gap between germline ends came to 11 bases. This chain's CDR3 is CASSRQGIGYTF. The CDR3 DNA is TGTGCCAGCAGTCGGCAGGGGATTGGCTACACCTTC.

This clone was observed once. CDR3 DNA sequence: TGTGCCAGCAGTGATGACAGCGCTAACTCTGGAAACACCATATATTTT. Protein: CASSDDSANSGNTIYF. This rearrangement joins TRBV2 to TRBJ1-3; D might be TRBD1 (5 bases). The germline V gene encodes CDR1 SNHLY and CDR2 FYNNEI. V lost 3 bases, J lost 0 bases, and 12 bases lay in between. This CDR3 spans 16 amino acids.

The chain combines TRBV6-5 with TRBJ1-2; 7 nucleotides agree with TRBD1. The CDR3 runs to 13 residues. After removal of 6 bases from V and 2 bases from J, the junction contained 3 bases not matched to a gene. CDR1 MNHEY and CDR2 SVGAGI come from the germline V gene. This CDR3 is CASRDRENYGYTF. The CDR3 DNA sequence: TGTGCCAGCAGAGACAGGGAGAACTATGGCTACACCTTC.

V is TRBV5-1 and J is TRBJ2-3; TRBD2 agrees at 12 bases. Looked up from germline, CDR1 is SGHRS and CDR2 is YFSETQ. Trimming removed 5 bases from V and 5 bases from J; junction bases left unmatched: 6. The CDR3 extends over 15 amino acids. The CDR3 sequence is CASSKTLAGGDTQYF. The DNA of the CDR3 is TGCGCCAGCAGTAAAACACTAGCGGGGGGAGATACGCAGTATTTT.

The chain carries TRBV4-1 and TRBJ1-2; TRBD1 matches 9 bases. The CDR3 spans 16 residues. V lost 1 base, J lost 2 bases, and 5 bases stayed unmatched. The germline gives CDR1 MGHRA, CDR2 YSYEKL. CDR3 protein: CASSQGPGTGNYGYTF. CDR3 sequence (DNA): TGCGCCAGCAGCCAAGGCCCCGGGACAGGGAACTATGGCTACACCTTC.

J is TRBJ1-5 and V is TRBV27, with D tentatively TRBD1 (6 bases). CDR3 size: 15 residues. Deletions cut 3 bases from V and 3 bases from J, with 12 bases between. From germline, CDR1 is MNHEY and CDR2 SMNVEV (reference sequence). For the CDR3, the DNA is TGTGCCAGCAGTTTGGGGGCAGGTGCCAATCAGCCCCAGCATTTT. It codes for CASSLGAGANQPQHF.

This clone has a single count. The genes are TRBV3-1 (or the pseudogene TRBV3-2) and TRBJ1-4, with a weak D call TRBD1 (5 bases). Germline lookup yields CDR1 LGHDT and CDR2 YNNKEL (reference sequence). The germline V and J ends were trimmed by 0 bases and 6 bases, with 8 bases remaining between them. This CDR3 is built from 14 residues. CDR3 region: CASSQEQVDEKLFF. CDR3 coding DNA: TGTGCCAGCAGCCAAGAACAGGTCGATGAAAAACTGTTTTTT.

V is TRBV11-2 and J is TRBJ1-1, with 7 bases fitting TRBD1. The CDR3 runs to 15 residues. Germline CDR1 and CDR2: SGHAT and FQNNGV. V trimming: 2 bases; J trimming: 1 base; junction bases outside the gene matches: 4. CDR3 amino acids: CASSLTGQPNTEAFF. CDR3 DNA sequence: TGTGCCAGCAGCTTAACGGGACAGCCGAACACTGAAGCTTTCTTT.

This clone has a single count. V usage is TRBV24-1 and J usage is TRBJ2-5; 14 nucleotides agree with TRBD2. Trimming at V came to 3 bases and at J to 5 bases, leaving 13 bases not matched to a gene. Germline V gives CDR1 KGHDR, CDR2 SFDVKD. The CDR3 is 19 residues long. The CDR3 reads CATSDPGWGTSGGGETQYF. The CDR3 DNA reads as TGTGCCACCAGTGATCCCGGGTGGGGGACTAGCGGGGGTGGCGAGACCCAGTACTTC.

In this sample, this clone turned up a few times. The CDR3 nucleotides are TGTGCCAGCCTGGAAGGGATTGGTGGAGGGGACACTGAAGCTTTCTTT. Amino acids: CASLEGIGGGDTEAFF. The V and J genes are TRBV25-1 and TRBJ1-1, with D possibly TRBD1 on 5 matching bases. The CDR3 consists of 16 residues. Trimming took 8 bases from V and 3 from J, leaving 22 bases between them. Germline lookup yields CDR1 MGHDK and CDR2 SYGVNS.